Listed below are T cell receptor beta chains from one sample, sequenced in a study of beta chain features in type 1 diabetes. Sequencing used immunoSEQ multiplex PCR; TCRdb keeps in-frame clones, though not all of them. Here the sample spans 200,000 to 250,000 clones, 25% to 35% being singletons. The sample comprised central memory CD4+ T cells from blood. These receptors came from a man between 25 and 39 years old in good health. Both conserved end residues are part of each CDR3. The D gene is left open where the match is weak. Expanded clones get a size class; other rows say once, few or many, or leave the size out.

j_call: TRBJ1-5
clone_size: -
d_call: TRBD1
v_call: TRBV30
cdr3_nt: TGTGCCTGGAGTCAAGGGGGCGCCGGTCAGCCCCAGCATTTT
cdr3_aa: CAWSQGGAGQPQHF

j_call: TRBJ1-1
clone_size: -
d_call: TRBD1
v_call: TRBV4-2
cdr3_nt: TGTGCCAGCAGCCAAGATCCGGGGACAGGGCTGAACACTGAAGCTTTCTTT
cdr3_aa: CASSQDPGTGLNTEAFF

j_call: TRBJ2-3
clone_size: many
d_call: TRBD2
v_call: TRBV5-4
cdr3_nt: TGTGCCAGCAGCTCCCTGCGGGAGAACACAGATACGCAGTATTTT
cdr3_aa: CASSSLRENTDTQYF

j_call: TRBJ1-1
clone_size: -
d_call: TRBD1
v_call: TRBV7-9
cdr3_nt: TGTGCCAGCAGCGCAGACAGGGTTCAGGTCACTGAAGCTTTCTTT
cdr3_aa: CASSADRVQVTEAFF

j_call: TRBJ1-2
clone_size: few
d_call: -
v_call: TRBV29-1
cdr3_nt: TGCAGCGTTGAGTTGGGGCCTAACTATGGCTACACCTTC
cdr3_aa: CSVELGPNYGYTF

j_call: TRBJ2-3
clone_size: -
d_call: -
v_call: TRBV2
cdr3_nt: TGTGCCAGCACAGCTTTGGGGACTAGCACAGATACGCAGTATTTT
cdr3_aa: CASTALGTSTDTQYF

j_call: TRBJ2-7
clone_size: few
d_call: TRBD1
v_call: TRBV6-6
cdr3_nt: TGTGCCAGCAGGACACAGGGGATGGAGCAGTACTTC
cdr3_aa: CASRTQGMEQYF

j_call: TRBJ2-1
clone_size: -
d_call: TRBD2
v_call: TRBV10-2
cdr3_nt: TGCGCCAGCAGGGGGACTAGCGGTTACAATGAGCAGTTCTTC
cdr3_aa: CASRGTSGYNEQFF

j_call: TRBJ2-5
clone_size: few
d_call: -
v_call: TRBV7-6
cdr3_nt: TGTGCCAGCAGCTTAGACGGGACCATATTTGAGACCCAGTACTTC
cdr3_aa: CASSLDGTIFETQYF

j_call: TRBJ2-1
clone_size: many
d_call: -
v_call: TRBV2
cdr3_nt: TGTGCCAGCAGTGAACTAAATGAGCAGTTCTTC
cdr3_aa: CASSELNEQFF

j_call: TRBJ2-1
clone_size: -
d_call: -
v_call: TRBV11-2
cdr3_nt: TGTGCCAGCCTACCGGCGGCTAGCTCTAATGAGCAGTTCTTC
cdr3_aa: CASLPAASSNEQFF

j_call: TRBJ2-5
clone_size: few
d_call: -
v_call: TRBV5-5
cdr3_nt: TGTGCCAGCAGCTTGCCCACCCAAGAGACCCAGTACTTC
cdr3_aa: CASSLPTQETQYF

j_call: TRBJ2-7
clone_size: few
d_call: -
v_call: TRBV7-2
cdr3_nt: TGTGCCAGCAGCTTGGAAGGGGCCCTCTCCTACGAGCAGTACTTC
cdr3_aa: CASSLEGALSYEQYF

j_call: TRBJ2-7
clone_size: -
d_call: -
v_call: TRBV29-1
cdr3_nt: TGCAGCGTTAGCAGGGATGCCTCCTACGAGCAGTACTTC
cdr3_aa: CSVSRDASYEQYF

j_call: TRBJ1-1
clone_size: -
d_call: -
v_call: TRBV30
cdr3_nt: TGTGCCTGGAGTGTGTCCAGGGGCACCAACACTGAAGCTTTCTTT
cdr3_aa: CAWSVSRGTNTEAFF

j_call: TRBJ2-3
clone_size: few
d_call: TRBD2
v_call: TRBV15
cdr3_nt: TGTGCCACCAGCAGGGCCCCTGCGGGAGGGCAAGATACGCAGTATTTT
cdr3_aa: CATSRAPAGGQDTQYF

j_call: TRBJ1-4
clone_size: -
d_call: -
v_call: TRBV6-5
cdr3_nt: TGTGCCAGCAGTTCCAGTTCTAATGAAAAACTGTTTTTT
cdr3_aa: CASSSSSNEKLFF

j_call: TRBJ2-1
clone_size: few
d_call: TRBD1
v_call: TRBV7-2
cdr3_nt: TGTGCCAGCAGCGCCCACGGCGGGACAGGATCCTACAATGAGCAGTTCTTC
cdr3_aa: CASSAHGGTGSYNEQFF

j_call: TRBJ1-1
clone_size: few
d_call: -
v_call: TRBV30
cdr3_nt: TGTGCCTGGAGTGTGGGGGGCACTGAAGCTTTCTTT
cdr3_aa: CAWSVGGTEAFF

j_call: TRBJ1-4
clone_size: few
d_call: TRBD1
v_call: TRBV2
cdr3_nt: TGTGCCAGCGCATCTGGAAGGGGGCTGGCTGAAAAACTGTTTTTT
cdr3_aa: CASASGRGLAEKLFF

j_call: TRBJ1-1
clone_size: -
d_call: -
v_call: TRBV6-5
cdr3_nt: TGTGCCAGCAGAGATCATAAAGGAGCTTTCTTT
cdr3_aa: CASRDHKGAFF

j_call: TRBJ1-6
clone_size: -
d_call: -
v_call: TRBV2
cdr3_nt: TGTGCCAGCAAGGACGCCGTCGGCCTCCACTTT
cdr3_aa: CASKDAVGLHF

j_call: TRBJ2-5
clone_size: few
d_call: -
v_call: TRBV29-1
cdr3_nt: TGCAGCGTTGCGTTGGAGAGCGACACCCAGTACTTC
cdr3_aa: CSVALESDTQYF

j_call: TRBJ2-7
clone_size: few
d_call: -
v_call: TRBV21-1
cdr3_nt: TGTGCCAGCCCCAAAGCCAAGGGCACAGCTCCTAACGAGCAGTACTTC
cdr3_aa: CASPKAKGTAPNEQYF